Listed below are T cell receptor beta chains from one sample, sequenced in a study of cytomegalovirus exposure and HLA in healthy donors. Sequencing used immunoSEQ multiplex PCR; TCRdb keeps in-frame clones, though not all of them. The sample holds tens of thousands of clones, 90% to 95% seen once. Sequences were obtained from PBMCs. The receptor set was obtained from a woman between 18 and 29 years old in good health and CMV-seropositive. CDR3s include the opening cysteine and the closing phenylalanine or tryptophan. D genes are given only for firm matches. Rows may omit the clone size; those that give it use once, few, many or a size class.

v_gene	d_gene	abundance	j_gene	CDR3nt	CDR3aa
TRBV20-1	.	once	TRBJ2-7	TGCAGTGCTCTCTACTACGAGCAGTACTTC	CSALYYEQYF
TRBV6-1	TRBD1	once	TRBJ1-5	TGTGCCAGCAGCGCAGGGGGGAGCAATCAGCCCCAGCATTTT	CASSAGGSNQPQHF
TRBV28	.	.	TRBJ2-3	TGTGCCAGCAGTCGACTAGAAGGGGCCGATACGCAGTATTTT	CASSRLEGADTQYF
TRBV7-9	TRBD2	.	TRBJ2-1	TGTGCCAGCAGCAGACTAGCGGTCCCCTACAATGAGCAGTTCTTC	CASSRLAVPYNEQFF
TRBV7-2	.	.	TRBJ1-5	TGTGCCAGCAGCCTCGTTAGCAATCAGCCCCAGCATTTT	CASSLVSNQPQHF
TRBV30	TRBD1	once	TRBJ1-5	TGTGCCTGGCACCCCGGGACAGGGTACAATCAGCCCCAGCATTTT	CAWHPGTGYNQPQHF
TRBV18	.	.	TRBJ2-2	TGTGCCAGCTCCGCCCCCGAAGCAAACACCGGGGAGCTGTTTTTT	CASSAPEANTGELFF
TRBV4-2	TRBD1	.	TRBJ2-1	TGTGCCAGCAGCTCCCGTGAGGCAGGGGGCAATGAGCAGTTCTTC	CASSSREAGGNEQFF
TRBV21-1	.	once	TRBJ1-1	TGTGCCAGCAGCAAAACGACGAGGTCCCGGGACAGGAATGGGTCTGATTTCTTT	CASSKTTRSRDRNGSDFF
TRBV5-1	.	.	TRBJ2-2	TGCGCCAGCAGCGCGACTAAACCCGGGGAGCTGTTTTTT	CASSATKPGELFF
TRBV30	.	.	TRBJ2-1	TGTGCCTGGAGTGTACTCGGGCCTAGGGGCTCCTACAATGAGCAGTTCTTC	CAWSVLGPRGSYNEQFF
TRBV5-1	.	.	TRBJ2-3	TGCGCCAGCAGTAATATCCGGGACTTTATGGGCCCAGATACGCAGTATTTT	CASSNIRDFMGPDTQYF
TRBV6-6	TRBD1	.	TRBJ1-2	TGTGCCAGCAGCACCGGGACAGGGTATGGCTACACCTTC	CASSTGTGYGYTF
TRBV4-1	TRBD1	.	TRBJ1-2	TGCGCCAGCAGCCAAGACGCCACAGGGGGAACGAAAGGCTACACCTTC	CASSQDATGGTKGYTF
TRBV7-2	.	.	TRBJ2-5	TGTGCCAGCAGCTTAACCGCGGTTTTGGAAGAGACCCAGTACTTC	CASSLTAVLEETQYF
TRBV28	TRBD2	.	TRBJ2-2	TGTGCCAGCAGTTTCCGGACTAGCGGTAACACCGGGGAGCTGTTTTTT	CASSFRTSGNTGELFF
TRBV4-3	.	.	TRBJ1-3	TGCGCCAGCAGCCAAGAGGTCTGGGGCGGGGGCTCTGGAAACACCATATATTTT	CASSQEVWGGGSGNTIYF
TRBV4-2	.	.	TRBJ1-1	TGTGCCAGCAGCCAAGGGACAGCTGTGAACACTGAAGCTTTCTTT	CASSQGTAVNTEAFF
TRBV5-1	.	.	TRBJ2-5	TGCGCCAGCAGCTTGTCTAGATACCAAGAGACCCAGTACTTC	CASSLSRYQETQYF
TRBV9	.	once	TRBJ1-2	TGTGCCAGCAGCGTAGGCCCAGCGTTAGGCAGGGAGGGGTATGGCTACACCTTC	CASSVGPALGREGYGYTF
TRBV2	.	few	TRBJ2-3	TGTGCCAGCAGTGAAAACGAGCGGAGGGACACAGATACGCAGTATTTT	CASSENERRDTDTQYF
TRBV19	.	.	TRBJ2-2	TGTGCCACCTCTCGGTTCTCCGGGGAGCTGTTTTTT	CATSRFSGELFF
TRBV6-4	.	.	TRBJ2-1	TGTGCCAGCAGTAAAAAGGCGGACAGCGGCAATGAGCAGTTCTTC	CASSKKADSGNEQFF
TRBV5-6	.	.	TRBJ2-3	TGTGCCAGCAGCTCAGGAAGCACAGATACGCAGTATTTT	CASSSGSTDTQYF